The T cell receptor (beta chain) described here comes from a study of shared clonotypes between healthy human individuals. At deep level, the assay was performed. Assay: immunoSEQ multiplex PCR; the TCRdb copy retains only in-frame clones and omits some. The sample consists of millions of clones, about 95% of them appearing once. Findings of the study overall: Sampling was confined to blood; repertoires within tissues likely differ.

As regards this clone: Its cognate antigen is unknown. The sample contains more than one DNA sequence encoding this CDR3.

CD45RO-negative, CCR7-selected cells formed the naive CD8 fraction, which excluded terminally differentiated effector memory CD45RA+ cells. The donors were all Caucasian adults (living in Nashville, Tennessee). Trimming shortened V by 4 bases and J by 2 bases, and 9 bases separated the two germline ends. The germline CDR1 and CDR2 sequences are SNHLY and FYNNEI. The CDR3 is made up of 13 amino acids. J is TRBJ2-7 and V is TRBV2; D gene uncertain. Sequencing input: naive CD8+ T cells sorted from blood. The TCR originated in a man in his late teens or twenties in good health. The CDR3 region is CASSGGDAYEQYF. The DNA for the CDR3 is TGTGCCAGCAGTGGAGGAGACGCCTACGAGCAGTACTTC.